Shown below are 32 T cell receptor beta chains from a single sample sequenced in a study of blood T cell repertoires in COVID-19 (TCRdb year 2020). Receptor libraries were prepared by the immunoSEQ multiplex PCR assay. This immuneACCESS table, as held by TCRdb, lists in-frame sequences with V and J called but not all clones. Of the missing ones, under half trace to an unresolved V gene in checked studies; the others have no known cause. The table for this sample lists several thousand clones; 89% of them were counted only once. 8.5% of the sample lies in the top ten. The sample taken for sequencing was peripheral blood. The receptors originated from a human donor in a cohort sampled during active COVID-19. The donor label of this sample is uncertain.

CDR3 sequence: CSASPQGASTF. The CDR3 DNA is TGCAGTGCTAGTCCTCAGGGGGCAAGCACCTTC. This sequence joins TRBV20-1 and TRBJ1-2, with 8 bases that match TRBD1. V trimming: 3 bases; J trimming: 13 bases; junction bases outside the gene matches: 7. This CDR3 contains 11 residues. Germline V gene data show CDR1 as DFQATT and CDR2 as SNEGSKA (reference sequence).

The rearrangement joins TRBV23-1 to TRBJ2-2, with 7 bases lining up with TRBD1. TRBV23-1 is identified as an open reading frame with a role that is uncertain. The CDR3 is 17 amino acids. V gave up 0 bases and J gave up 4 bases; unmatched junction bases: 8. The CDR3 loop reads CASSQSAQGLGTGELFF. The CDR3 DNA is TGCGCCAGCAGTCAATCCGCACAGGGGCTGGGCACCGGGGAGCTGTTTTTT.

V and J are TRBV27 and TRBJ2-3; 9 bases fit TRBD2. The germline V gene encodes CDR1 MNHEY and CDR2 SMNVEV (reference sequence). The CDR3 spans 15 residues. After removal of 8 bases from V and 4 bases from J, the junction contained 10 bases not matched to a gene. The DNA for the CDR3 is TGTGCCAGCTACAATAGCGGGAGCCCGTCAGATACGCAGTATTTT. Translated: CASYNSGSPSDTQYF.

The rearrangement uses TRBV5-4 and TRBJ2-2; D gene uncertain. The CDR3 runs 13 residues. The V gene's germline CDR1 is SGHNT and CDR2 YYREEE (reference sequence). V lost 0 bases and J 7 bases, leaving 7 bases between the germline ends. Here the CDR3 DNA reads TGTGCCAGCAGCTTGGAGCGTCGCGGGGAGCTGTTTTTT. Its protein product is CASSLERRGELFF.

This clone was picked up one time. The chain joins TRBV6-1 to TRBJ1-1; D not resolved. The CDR3 length is 14 residues. CDR1 is MNHNS, CDR2 SASEGT, per germline. Trimming pared 2 bases from V and 0 bases from J, leaving 7 bases between. The DNA of the CDR3 is TGTGCCAGCAGTGAACACGGGGTGAACACTGAAGCTTTCTTT. Protein sequence: CASSEHGVNTEAFF.

The CDR3 is CASRSRTGSGYTF. CDR3 nucleotide sequence: TGTGCCAGCAGGAGCCGGACAGGGAGCGGCTACACCTTC. This chain joins TRBV28 and TRBJ1-2; 8 bases match TRBD1. The CDR3 runs to 13 residues. The trim removed 6 bases at V and 8 bases at J, leaving 8 bases unmatched. Per germline, CDR1 MDHEN and CDR2 SYDVKM.

The gene calls are TRBV4-1 and TRBJ1-3; D not resolved. V lost 5 bases and J 1 base, leaving 9 bases between the germline ends. CDR3 length: 14 residues. Germline loops: CDR1 MGHRA, CDR2 YSYEKL. CDR3 nucleotide sequence: TGCGCCAGCAGCGGAGGATCATCTGGAAACACCATATATTTT. Translated: CASSGGSSGNTIYF.

This clone was observed once. The rearrangement joins TRBV10-3 to TRBJ2-3, with 16 bases that match TRBD2. CDR1 is ENHRY and CDR2 is SYGVKD in the germline V gene. This CDR3 is built from 16 residues. V lost 11 bases to trimming and J lost 1 base; unmatched junction nucleotides: 6. The CDR3 region has the DNA TGTGCCGCCGGGACTAGCGGGGGGGCGGGCACAGATACGCAGTATTTT. This codes for CAAGTSGGAGTDTQYF.

This clone was detected only once. The CDR3 coding sequence is TGTGCCACCAGTGCCCCGCGGGACGGGATATCCAATGAGCAGTTCTTC. It translates to CATSAPRDGISNEQFF. The V call is TRBV24-1, the J call TRBJ2-1; possible D gene TRBD2, 6 bases. This CDR3 region has 16 residues. Germline CDR1 KGHDR, CDR2 SFDVKD. V lost 5 bases and J 6 bases, leaving 19 bases between the germline ends.

J is TRBJ2-1 and V is TRBV5-1; 14 bases align to TRBD2. This CDR3 comprises 16 residues. The germline gives CDR1 SGHRS, CDR2 YFSETQ. V lost 1 base to trimming and J lost 9 bases; unmatched junction nucleotides: 6. The chain's CDR3 is CASSLLTSGREGEQFF. In DNA form, the CDR3 reads TGCGCCAGCAGCTTGTTGACTAGCGGGAGGGAGGGTGAGCAGTTCTTC. Full variable domain (missing parts from reference TRBV5-1 and TRBJ2-1): KAGVTQTPRYLIKTRGQQVTLSCSPISGHRSVSWYQQTPGQGLQFLFEYFSETQRNKGNFPGRFSGRQFSNSRSEMNVSTLELGDSALYLCASSLLTSGREGEQFFGPGTRLTVL.

The V gene is TRBV19, the J gene TRBJ1-5; D gene unclear. The CDR3 length is 16 residues. V gave up 6 bases and J gave up 0 bases, with 15 bases separating them. Germline CDR1 and CDR2: LNHDA and SQIVND (reference sequence). Here the CDR3 DNA reads TGTGCCAGTAGCGCGAGACACCAGTATAGCAATCAGCCCCAGCATTTT. Translated, it gives CASSARHQYSNQPQHF.

This clone was observed once. V gene TRBV5-1 combines with J gene TRBJ2-3, with 8 positions matching TRBD2. Germline V gives CDR1 SGHRS, CDR2 YFSETQ. Trimming at V came to 0 bases and at J to 11 bases, leaving 11 bases not matched to a gene. The length of the CDR3 is 15 residues. CDR3 coding DNA: TGCGCCAGCAGCTTGGACCTAGCGGGTGAGGTGAGGCAGTATTTT. Translation: CASSLDLAGEVRQYF.

The chain employs TRBV2 and TRBJ2-7, with D tentatively TRBD1 (6 bases). This CDR3 is 14 amino acids long. Germline V gives CDR1 SNHLY, CDR2 FYNNEI. Trimming pared 5 bases from V and 6 bases from J, leaving 17 bases between. CDR3 residues: CASSLRGPGVEQYF. In nucleotides, the CDR3 is TGTGCCAGCAGTCTCCGGGGCCCAGGGGTCGAGCAGTACTTC.

The J gene is TRBJ2-7, the V gene TRBV9; 9 bases match TRBD1. With 2 bases clipped from V and 4 bases from J, the junction kept 7 bases outside the gene matches. Germline V gene data show CDR1 as SGDLS and CDR2 as YYNGEE. The CDR3 has 15 residues. In DNA, the CDR3 is TGTGCCAGCAGCGTTTCTCCGGGACAGGGTTACGAGCAGTACTTC. Amino acid sequence: CASSVSPGQGYEQYF.

The gene calls are TRBV6-6 and TRBJ2-1; TRBD1 agrees at 11 bases. This CDR3 region has 15 residues. Trimming took 3 bases from V and 9 from J; bases not matched to a gene: 7. Germline CDR1 reads MNHNY; CDR2 reads SVGAGI (reference sequence). The CDR3 loop is CASSYRTGGDLEQFF. In nucleotides, the CDR3 is TGTGCCAGCAGTTATAGGACAGGGGGCGATCTTGAGCAGTTCTTC.

The V call is TRBV21-1, the J call TRBJ1-2; TRBD1 is the table's D call and was not checked against the DNA. TRBV21-1 is labeled a pseudogene. The CDR3 loop spans 12 amino acids. The CDR3 DNA reads as TGTGCCAGCAGCAAAGGCAGGGCTGGCTACACCTTC. Translated: CASSKGRAGYTF.

The CDR3 bases are TGTGCCAGCAGCCAAGAAAGACTAGCGGGGTTGTACGAGCAGTACTTC. This gives the protein CASSQERLAGLYEQYF. The rearrangement joins TRBV3-1 (or the pseudogene TRBV3-2) to TRBJ2-7; 11 bases agree with TRBD2. The CDR3 sequence is 16 residues long. V lost 0 bases and J lost 4; bases outside the gene matches: 5. Germline V gene data show CDR1 as LGHDT and CDR2 as YNNKEL (reference sequence).

This chain connects TRBV19 to TRBJ1-5, with TRBD1 identical over 9 bases. V was pared by 4 bases and J by 0 bases, with 10 bases of the junction left unmatched. The CDR3 is 18 residues long. Germline-derived CDR1 and CDR2 are LNHDA and SQIVND (reference sequence). The CDR3 sequence: CASSTRTGDMFSNQPQHF. DNA of the CDR3: TGTGCCAGTAGTACCAGGACAGGGGATATGTTTAGCAATCAGCCCCAGCATTTT.

The chain uses TRBV6-2 or TRBV6-3 and TRBJ1-5; D is undetermined. Germline-derived CDR1 and CDR2 are MNHEY and SVGEGT. The ends were cut back, 1 base at V and 6 bases at J, with 13 bases in the middle. The CDR3 has 15 residues. CDR3 region: CASSYYTPRVQPQHF. CDR3 coding DNA: TGTGCCAGCAGTTACTATACCCCGCGGGTTCAGCCCCAGCATTTT.

Only a few counts were recorded for this clone. The gene calls are TRBV2 and TRBJ1-5; D uncertain. V was trimmed by 7 bases and J by 4 bases, leaving 11 bases between them. Looked up from germline, CDR1 is SNHLY and CDR2 is FYNNEI. The CDR3 extends over 13 amino acids. The chain's CDR3 is CASTLEGNQPQHF. The CDR3 coding sequence is TGTGCCAGCACACTTGAGGGTAATCAGCCCCAGCATTTT.

V gene TRBV19 combines with J gene TRBJ1-4; 7 bases agree with TRBD1. CDR1 and CDR2 (germline): LNHDA, SQIVND (reference sequence). This CDR3 region has 14 residues. Germline trimming cut 7 bases from V and 8 bases from J; bases unmatched to any gene: 10. CDR3 protein: CASTGAGGREKLFF. The CDR3 DNA is TGTGCCAGTACAGGGGCAGGGGGTCGCGAAAAACTGTTTTTT.

The rearrangement uses TRBV4-1 and TRBJ2-2, with D maybe TRBD2 (5 bases). This CDR3 comprises 15 residues. Germline V gene sequence: CDR1 MGHRA, CDR2 YSYEKL. Trimming took 1 base from V and 4 from J, leaving 10 bases between them. The CDR3 DNA sequence: TGCGCCAGCAGCCAAGCCACTAGTTTCACCGGGGAGCTGTTTTTT. It translates to CASSQATSFTGELFF.

The gene calls are TRBV6-1 and TRBJ2-5, with TRBD2 matching 11 bases. Germline values: CDR1 MNHNS, CDR2 SASEGT. CDR3 length: 20 amino acids. V was pared by 1 base and J by 2 bases, with 15 bases of the junction left unmatched. CDR3 region: CASSEGSRLAGGRRQETQYF. The CDR3 nucleotides read TGTGCCAGCAGTGAAGGCTCGAGGCTAGCGGGGGGCCGACGACAAGAGACCCAGTACTTC.

V gene TRBV19 combines with J gene TRBJ2-1, with D perhaps matching TRBD1 (6 bases). Germline V CDR1 and CDR2: LNHDA, SQIVND (reference sequence). This CDR3 region has 15 residues. V dropped 5 bases and J dropped 1 base, with 12 bases sitting between them. This chain's CDR3 is CASSVTGRSYNEQFF. CDR3 in DNA: TGTGCCAGTAGTGTGACAGGCCGTTCCTACAATGAGCAGTTCTTC.

There are a few counts of this clone. This sequence joins TRBV19 and TRBJ1-5, with D tentatively TRBD1 (6 bases). The CDR3 length is 14 residues. The ends were cut back, 4 bases at V and 2 bases at J, with 9 bases in the middle. Germline CDR1 reads LNHDA; CDR2 reads SQIVND (reference sequence). CDR3 in amino acids: CASSRQAGNQPQHF. The CDR3 DNA is TGTGCCAGTAGTAGACAGGCTGGCAATCAGCCCCAGCATTTT.

The CDR3 protein is CSALGQGNEKLFF. The CDR3 DNA follows: TGCAGCGCCCTGGGGCAGGGAAATGAAAAACTGTTTTTT. The chain links TRBV29-1 to TRBJ1-4; TRBD1 is a possible D gene (5 bases). The CDR3 runs to 13 residues. Deletions cut 7 bases from V and 5 bases from J, with 14 bases between. Germline V CDR1 and CDR2: SQVTM, ANQGSEA. The variable domain in full, completed from reference TRBV29-1 and TRBJ1-4, reads SAVISQKPSRDICQRGTSLTIQCQVDSQVTMMFWYRQQPGQSLTLIATANQGSEATYESGFVIDKFPISRPNLTFSTLTVSNMSPEDSSIYLCSALGQGNEKLFFGSGTQLSVL.

V is TRBV6-5 and J is TRBJ2-7, with D perhaps matching TRBD1 (6 bases). This CDR3 comprises 13 residues. Germline CDR1 is MNHEY and CDR2 is SVGAGI. Between the trimmed V and J ends, which lost 5 bases and 3 bases, there was a span of 11 bases. The CDR3 reads CASSTGQFYEQYF. CDR3 bases: TGTGCCAGCAGTACTGGACAGTTCTACGAGCAGTACTTC.

The rearrangement uses TRBV4-1 and TRBJ2-1; 8 bases agree with TRBD2. With V trimmed by 2 bases and J by 0 bases, 6 bases remained unmatched. The CDR3 is 17 amino acids. Germline loops: CDR1 MGHRA, CDR2 YSYEKL. CDR3 sequence: CASSQIFAGGSYNEQFF. CDR3 bases: TGCGCCAGCAGCCAAATCTTCGCGGGGGGCTCCTACAATGAGCAGTTCTTC.

This clone was observed once. This chain connects TRBV11-1 to TRBJ1-2; D remains unclear. V lost 5 bases to trimming and J lost 6 bases, with 10 bases between them. In germline, CDR1 is SGHAT, CDR2 FQDESV (reference sequence). This CDR3 has 12 amino acids. The CDR3 sequence: CASSRDGDGYTF. CDR3 bases: TGTGCCAGCAGCCGCGACGGGGATGGCTACACCTTC.

The rearrangement links TRBV5-6 to TRBJ2-7; D gene uncertain. V gave up 2 bases and J gave up 3 bases, with 6 bases separating them. Germline CDR1 and CDR2: SGHDT and YYEEEE. The CDR3 extends over 12 amino acids. CDR3 sequence (DNA): TGTGCCAGCAGCTTAGGAGTCTACGAGCAGTACTTC. Its protein product is CASSLGVYEQYF. Looking up the rest from reference TRBV5-6 and TRBJ2-7 gives the full variable domain: DAGVTQSPTHLIKTRGQQVTLRCSPKSGHDTVSWYQQALGQGPQFIFQYYEEEERQRGNFPDRFSGHQFPNYSSELNVNALLLGDSALYLCASSLGVYEQYFGPGTRLTVT.

The V gene is TRBV28, the J gene TRBJ1-4, with unresolved D. The CDR3 runs to 13 residues. The germline V and J ends were trimmed by 6 bases and 5 bases, with 10 bases remaining between them. Per the germline V gene, CDR1 is MDHEN and CDR2 is SYDVKM. CDR3 bases: TGTGCCAGCAGCCGGGGATTAAATGAAAAACTGTTTTTT. Encoded protein: CASSRGLNEKLFF.

This chain links TRBV28 with TRBJ2-5, with 8 bases matching TRBD1. The CDR3 sequence is 14 residues long. Germline values: CDR1 MDHEN, CDR2 SYDVKM. V was clipped by 6 bases and J by 5 bases; unmatched bases: 8. The CDR3 loop reads CASSPAGGGETQYF. CDR3 nucleotides: TGTGCCAGCAGCCCGGCAGGGGGCGGTGAGACCCAGTACTTC. Filled out from reference TRBV28 and TRBJ2-5, the complete variable domain reads DVKVTQSSRYLVKRTGEKVFLECVQDMDHENMFWYRQDPGLGLRLIYFSYDVKMKEKGDIPEGYSVSREKKERFSLILESASTNQTSMYLCASSPAGGGETQYFGPGTRLLVL.